Shown below are 8 T cell receptor beta chains from a single sample sequenced in a study of cytomegalovirus exposure and HLA in healthy donors. Amplification used 60 Vbeta primers and 13 Jbeta primers. Measured with immunoSEQ multiplex PCR; TCRdb has only the in-frame clones, and not every one. Its table records 200,000 or so clones. What was sequenced was PBMCs. Source of these receptors: a girl aged 2-9 years in good health and CMV-seropositive.

V is TRBV27 and J is TRBJ2-7; TRBD2 matches 8 bases. CDR3 size: 15 residues. V dropped 6 bases and J dropped 8; count of bases not matched to a gene: 15. From germline, CDR1 is MNHEY and CDR2 SMNVEV (reference sequence). CDR3 in DNA: TGTGCCAGCAGCCTGCGGGAGGTCCCTAGTGAGAAGCAGTACTTC. Translated, it gives CASSLREVPSEKQYF.

The CDR3 here is CASSLATSKETQYF. In DNA form, the CDR3 reads TGTGCCAGCAGCTTAGCGACTAGCAAAGAGACCCAGTACTTC. This sequence joins TRBV7-2 and TRBJ2-5; 7 bases align to TRBD2. Germline-derived CDR1 and CDR2 are SGHTA and FQGNSA. The CDR3 spans 14 residues. V trimming: 0 bases; J trimming: 3 bases; junction bases outside the gene matches: 1.

The chain is built from TRBV27 and TRBJ2-5, with D possibly matching TRBD1 (6 bases). The V end lost 3 bases, the J end lost 4 bases, and 6 bases lay between the germline ends. Germline CDR1 reads MNHEY; CDR2 reads SMNVEV (reference sequence). This CDR3 contains 12 residues. The DNA for the CDR3 is TGTGCCAGCAGTTTCAGGGGAGAGACCCAGTACTTC. Residues: CASSFRGETQYF.

The chain's CDR3 is CASTGRGRYGYTF. The CDR3 DNA reads TGTGCCAGCACGGGCAGGGGACGTTATGGCTACACCTTC. The rearrangement links TRBV6-1 to TRBJ1-2, with a tentative D call TRBD1 (6 bases). V was clipped by 7 bases and J by 5 bases, with 14 bases between them. CDR3 length: 13 residues. Germline V gene lookup returns CDR1 MNHNS and CDR2 SASEGT.

The J gene is TRBJ1-4, the V gene TRBV19, with a possible D match to TRBD1 (6 bases). Trimming left V 8 bases short and J 3 bases short, with 16 bases between. The CDR3 covers 15 residues. The germline gives CDR1 LNHDA, CDR2 SQIVND (reference sequence). The CDR3 DNA sequence: TGTGCCAGTCGAAGTAACAGGGCGGCTAATGAAAAACTGTTTTTT. Translated: CASRSNRAANEKLFF.

This rearrangement joins TRBV28 to TRBJ1-1; no reliable D call. The CDR3 is made up of 17 amino acids. The V gene's germline CDR1 is MDHEN and CDR2 SYDVKM. V lost 5 bases and J lost 3, with 22 bases in between. The CDR3 sequence is CASSPPSGPRPDTEAFF. In nucleotides, the CDR3 is TGTGCCAGCAGTCCCCCAAGCGGCCCGAGGCCCGACACTGAAGCTTTCTTT.

The V call is TRBV6-1, the J call TRBJ1-5, with no clear D. V dropped 7 bases and J dropped 0 bases, with 10 bases sitting between them. This CDR3 comprises 14 residues. CDR1 MNHNS and CDR2 SASEGT come from the germline V gene. The CDR3, as DNA: TGTGCCAGCATGAGGGCCGATAGCAATCAGCCCCAGCATTTT. As protein: CASMRADSNQPQHF.

V gene TRBV18 combines with J gene TRBJ2-3; D is uncertain. Germline-derived CDR1 and CDR2 are KGHSH and LQKENI. V was clipped by 1 base and J by 4 bases, with 9 bases between them. The CDR3 consists of 14 residues. CDR3 protein: CASSPREVADTQYF. The CDR3 DNA is TGTGCCAGCTCACCACGAGAAGTTGCAGATACGCAGTATTTT.